Included here is one T cell receptor (beta chain) sequence, with context. What it binds is unknown. Losses at the gene ends were 2 bases for V and 7 bases for J; bases not matched to a gene: 8. The CDR3 length is 16 residues. Per the germline V gene, CDR1 is WNHNN and CDR2 is SYGVQD (reference sequence). These data come from a study of cytomegalovirus exposure and HLA in healthy donors. Study-wide results and limits: TCR beta V- and J-gene trimming, according to a later analysis, was linked to a missense DCLRE1C variant. Common viral pathogens seemed, in a later analysis, to connect with several of the most significant clusters.

When sampled, the donors appeared nominally healthy, though they likely had unrecorded immune exposures. The PCR used 60 Vbeta and 13 Jbeta primers. TCRdb's table, derived via immunoSEQ multiplex PCR, lists solely in-frame clones and lacks some. This table holds under 200,000 clones, roughly 72% found once. This TCR was sampled from a man younger than 45 in good health and CMV-seronegative. This chain links TRBV10-1 with TRBJ2-1; 10 bases are a match to TRBD2. Sequenced: PBMCs. For the CDR3, the DNA is TGCGCCAGCAGTGAGGTATCGGGACTAGCGTCGAATGAGCAGTTCTTC. Its translation: CASSEVSGLASNEQFF.